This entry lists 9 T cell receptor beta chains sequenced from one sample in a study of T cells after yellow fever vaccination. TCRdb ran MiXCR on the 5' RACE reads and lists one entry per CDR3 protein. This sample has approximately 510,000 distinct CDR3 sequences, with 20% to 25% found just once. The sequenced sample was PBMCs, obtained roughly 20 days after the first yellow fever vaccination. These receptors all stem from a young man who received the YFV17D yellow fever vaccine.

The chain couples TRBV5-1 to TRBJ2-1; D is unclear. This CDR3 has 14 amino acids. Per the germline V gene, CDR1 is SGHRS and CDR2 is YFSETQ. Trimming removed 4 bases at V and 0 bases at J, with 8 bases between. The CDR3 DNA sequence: TGCGCCAGCAGCAAACCTAGCTCCTACAATGAGCAGTTCTTC. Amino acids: CASSKPSSYNEQFF.

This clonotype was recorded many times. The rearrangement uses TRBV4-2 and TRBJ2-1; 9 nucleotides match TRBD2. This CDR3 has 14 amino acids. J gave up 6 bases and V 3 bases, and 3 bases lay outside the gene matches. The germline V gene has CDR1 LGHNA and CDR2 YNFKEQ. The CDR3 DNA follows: TGTGCCAGCAGCCAGGAGACTAGCGGCAATGAGCAGTTCTTC. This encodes CASSQETSGNEQFF.

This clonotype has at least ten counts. CDR3 region: CASTTGAGETQYF. The CDR3 nucleotides read TGTGCCAGCACCACAGGGGCGGGTGAGACCCAGTACTTC. This chain joins TRBV12-3 or TRBV12-4 and TRBJ2-5; TRBD1 matches at 7 bases. The CDR3 is made up of 13 amino acids. V lost 7 bases to trimming and J lost 5 bases; unmatched junction nucleotides: 7.

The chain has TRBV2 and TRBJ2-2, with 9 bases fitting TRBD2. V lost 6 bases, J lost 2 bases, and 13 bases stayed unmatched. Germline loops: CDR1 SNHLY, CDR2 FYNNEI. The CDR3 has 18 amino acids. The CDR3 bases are TGTGCCAGCAGACCAGTCTTCAGCGGGGGGCCCAACACCGGGGAGCTGTTTTTT. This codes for CASRPVFSGGPNTGELFF.

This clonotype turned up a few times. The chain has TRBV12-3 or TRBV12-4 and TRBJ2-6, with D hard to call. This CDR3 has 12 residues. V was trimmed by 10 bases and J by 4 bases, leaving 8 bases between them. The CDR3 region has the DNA TGTGCCACCGCTTTGGGGGCCAACGTCCTGACTTTC. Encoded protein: CATALGANVLTF.

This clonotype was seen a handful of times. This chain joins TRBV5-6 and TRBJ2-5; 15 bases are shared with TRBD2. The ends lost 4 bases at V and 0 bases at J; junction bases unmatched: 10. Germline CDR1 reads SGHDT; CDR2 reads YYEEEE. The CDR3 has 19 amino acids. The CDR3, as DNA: TGTGCCAGCAGCCTAAGCCCCGGGACTAGCGGGGGGTACCAAGAGACCCAGTACTTC. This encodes CASSLSPGTSGGYQETQYF.

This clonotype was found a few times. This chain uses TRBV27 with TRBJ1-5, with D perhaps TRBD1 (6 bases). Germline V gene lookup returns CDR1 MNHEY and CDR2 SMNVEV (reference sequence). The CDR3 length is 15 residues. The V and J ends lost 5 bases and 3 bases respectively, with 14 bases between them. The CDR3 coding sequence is TGTGCCAGCAGTACTAATCAGGGGATCAATCAGCCCCAGCATTTT. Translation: CASSTNQGINQPQHF.

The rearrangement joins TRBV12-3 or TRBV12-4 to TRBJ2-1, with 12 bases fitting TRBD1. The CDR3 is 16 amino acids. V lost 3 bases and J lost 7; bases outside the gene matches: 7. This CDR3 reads CASSFNAGQGANEQFF. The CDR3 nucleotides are TGTGCCAGCAGTTTTAACGCGGGACAGGGGGCTAATGAGCAGTTCTTC.

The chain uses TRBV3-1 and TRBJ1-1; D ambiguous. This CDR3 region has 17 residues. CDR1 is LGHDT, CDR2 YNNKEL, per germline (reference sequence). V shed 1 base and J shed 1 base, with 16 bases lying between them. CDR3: CASSQALLIQQNTEAFF. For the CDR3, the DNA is TGTGCCAGCAGCCAAGCCCTACTAATACAGCAGAACACTGAAGCTTTCTTT.